This is a list of T cell receptor beta chains from one sample in a study of blood T cell repertoires in COVID-19. The data were produced by immunoSEQ multiplex PCR, yet TCRdb's version contains in-frame clones alone and is incomplete. The data hold more than 55,000 clones, with over 80% observed a single time. Sequencing used peripheral blood. Receptors were obtained from a human donor with active COVID-19. The donor label of this sample is uncertain. The CDR3 runs from the conserved cysteine through the conserved F or W. D genes are given only for firm matches. Clone size appears in some rows only: once, few, many, or a class for an expanded clone.

>TRBJ1-4|NA|NA|TRBV28
CASHSGEEKLFF
TGTGCCAGCCACTCTGGTGAAGAAAAACTGTTTTTT
>TRBJ1-6|NA|NA|TRBV6-2/TRBV6-3
CASCRGLLNSPLHF
TGTGCCAGCTGCCGGGGCCTGCTTAATTCACCCCTCCACTTT
>TRBJ1-5|NA|NA|TRBV28
CASSDTRGASQPQHF
TGTGCCAGCAGTGACACCCGGGGGGCCAGTCAGCCCCAGCATTTT
>TRBJ1-2|NA|NA|TRBV19
CASSMGGRYDGYTF
TGTGCCAGTAGTATGGGGGGGCGGTATGATGGCTACACCTTC
>TRBJ1-4|NA|TRBD1|TRBV29-1
CSVLGQGEKLFF
TGCAGCGTCCTAGGACAGGGAGAAAAACTGTTTTTT
>TRBJ2-1|NA|NA|TRBV5-4
CASSPTSGNEQFF
TGTGCCAGCAGCCCGACGAGCGGTAACGAGCAGTTCTTC
>TRBJ1-2|NA|NA|TRBV6-1
CASSEALFYTF
TGTGCCAGCAGTGAAGCCCTCTTCTACACCTTC
>TRBJ2-3|NA|TRBD2|TRBV2
CASRDRGADTQYF
TGTGCCAGCAGAGACCGGGGGGCAGATACGCAGTATTTT
>TRBJ1-2|NA|NA|TRBV30
CAGVSSGFGYTF
TGTGCCGGGGTATCCTCAGGGTTTGGCTACACCTTC
>TRBJ2-2|NA|TRBD1|TRBV3-1/TRBV3-2
CASSQKEGQGIWARGELFF
TGTGCCAGCAGCCAAAAGGAAGGACAGGGGATCTGGGCCCGCGGGGAGCTGTTTTTT
>TRBJ1-2|NA|NA|TRBV6-9
CARFPDSLGGYGYTF
TGTGCCAGATTCCCTGATTCCCTGGGGGGCTATGGCTACACCTTC
>TRBJ2-7|NA|TRBD2|TRBV14
CASSQDRLAGPYSYEQYF
TGTGCCAGCAGCCAAGACAGGCTAGCGGGGCCTTATTCCTACGAGCAGTACTTC
>TRBJ2-2|NA|TRBD2|TRBV28
CASSFRLAGAGELFF
TGTGCCAGCAGTTTTCGGCTAGCGGGAGCCGGGGAGCTGTTTTTT
>TRBJ1-5|NA|NA|TRBV28
CASSPTGQPQHF
TGTGCCAGCAGTCCCACAGGGCAGCCCCAGCATTTT
>TRBJ1-3|once|NA|TRBV3-1/TRBV3-2
CASSQGGTGNTIYF
TGTGCCAGCAGCCAGGGGGGGACTGGAAACACCATATATTTT
>TRBJ1-3|few|NA|TRBV6-1
CASSESVGNTIYF
TGTGCCAGCAGTGAGTCGGTTGGAAACACCATATATTTT
>TRBJ2-7|NA|NA|TRBV10-3
CAISPHSSGSTHF
TGTGCCATCAGTCCTCATAGTTCGGGGTCAACGCACTTC
>TRBJ2-1|NA|TRBD2|TRBV6-2/TRBV6-3
CASSGPDSGLAGGNEQFF
TGTGCCAGCAGTGGCCCTGACTCCGGACTAGCGGGAGGCAATGAGCAGTTCTTC
>TRBJ1-6|NA|NA|TRBV5-3
CARSSNRKAISPLHF
TGTGCCAGAAGCTCGAACAGGAAGGCTATTTCACCCCTCCACTTT
>TRBJ2-7|NA|NA|TRBV9
CASSATENYYEQYF
TGTGCCAGCAGCGCGACAGAGAACTACTACGAGCAGTACTTC
>TRBJ2-1|NA|NA|TRBV18
CASSPPTEIGKNEQFF
TGTGCCAGCTCACCACCGACAGAGATTGGTAAGAATGAGCAGTTCTTC
>TRBJ2-7|few|TRBD2|TRBV4-2
CASSQQRTSHYEQYF
TGTGCCAGCAGCCAACAAAGGACTAGCCACTACGAGCAGTACTTC
>TRBJ2-3|NA|TRBD1|TRBV19
CASSILPGQSGDTQYF
TGTGCCAGTAGTATCCTTCCGGGACAGTCCGGAGATACGCAGTATTTT
>TRBJ2-5|NA|TRBD2|TRBV27
CASRRGGGRETQYF
TGTGCCAGCAGACGGGGGGGCGGCAGAGAGACCCAGTACTTC
>TRBJ2-5|NA|TRBD1|TRBV25-1
CASSASTGGWETQYF
TGTGCCAGCAGTGCCTCGACAGGGGGCTGGGAGACCCAGTACTTC
>TRBJ2-7|NA|TRBD1|TRBV27
CASTGTGPTYEQYF
TGTGCCAGCACCGGGACAGGGCCAACCTACGAGCAGTACTTC
>TRBJ2-7|NA|TRBD2|TRBV4-1
CASSHPSGGAYEQYF
TGCGCCAGCAGCCATCCCAGCGGGGGGGCCTACGAGCAGTACTTC
>TRBJ2-5|NA|NA|TRBV30
CAWSARQVETQYF
TGTGCCTGGAGTGCACGACAGGTAGAGACCCAGTACTTC
>TRBJ2-3|NA|NA|TRBV29-1
CSGGSTDTQYF
TGCAGTGGGGGGAGCACAGATACGCAGTATTTT
>TRBJ2-5|NA|TRBD2|TRBV10-2
CASRRAGGVETQYF
TGCGCCAGCAGGCGCGCGGGGGGGGTGGAGACCCAGTACTTC
>TRBJ2-7|once|NA|TRBV21-1
CAERQGPYEQYF
TGTGCCGAAAGACAGGGCCCCTACGAGCAGTACTTC
>TRBJ2-5|NA|TRBD2|TRBV7-9
CASSRPGGETQYF
TGTGCCAGCAGCCGCCCGGGGGGAGAGACCCAGTACTTC
>TRBJ2-5|NA|NA|TRBV27
CASRILTGSQETQYF
TGTGCCAGCAGAATCCTAACAGGGAGCCAAGAGACCCAGTACTTC
>TRBJ2-3|NA|NA|TRBV27
CASSNRDLRADTQYF
TGTGCCAGCAGTAACCGGGACTTGAGAGCAGATACGCAGTATTTT
>TRBJ2-3|NA|TRBD2|TRBV11-2
CASSPPGAGGDTQYF
TGTGCCAGCAGCCCCCCAGGGGCGGGGGGAGATACGCAGTATTTT
>TRBJ1-1|NA|TRBD1|TRBV6-2/TRBV6-3
CASSYSKDRGGTEAFF
TGTGCCAGCAGTTACTCCAAGGACAGGGGAGGCACTGAAGCTTTCTTT
>TRBJ2-3|few|TRBD2|TRBV9
CASSATSGGGTDTQYF
TGTGCCAGCAGCGCAACTAGCGGGGGGGGAACAGATACGCAGTATTTT
>TRBJ2-1|NA|TRBD1|TRBV5-4
CASSLMPTGRNEQFF
TGTGCCAGCAGCTTGATGCCGACAGGGAGAAATGAGCAGTTCTTC
>TRBJ1-6|NA|TRBD1|TRBV6-1
CASSDNRGPSPLHF
TGTGCCAGCAGTGATAACAGGGGGCCTTCGCCCCTCCACTTT
>TRBJ1-2|NA|NA|TRBV7-2
CASSLARPWNYGYTF
TGTGCCAGCAGCTTAGCCAGGCCCTGGAACTATGGCTACACCTTC
>TRBJ1-2|NA|NA|TRBV28
CASSFLGGYTF
TGTGCCAGCAGTTTTCTAGGTGGCTACACCTTC
>TRBJ1-1|NA|NA|TRBV4-3
CASSQDAGRLEAFF
TGCGCCAGCAGCCAAGATGCCGGTAGACTTGAAGCTTTCTTT
>TRBJ2-3|once|TRBD1|TRBV9
CASSVIGQGATDTQYF
TGTGCCAGCAGCGTAATCGGACAGGGGGCGACAGATACGCAGTATTTT